This TCR beta chain was identified during a study of cytomegalovirus exposure and HLA in healthy donors. This PCR relied on a set of 60 Vbeta primers and 13 Jbeta primers. Authors' processing steps: In a later analysis, the count reached some 88 million unique TCR beta chains, with about 12 million shared. Method: immunoSEQ multiplex PCR; TCRdb's copy keeps in-frame clones and lacks some. V and J calls and clone size follow that table, whereas D and trimming were derived from the DNA. The table records about 240,000 clones, 78% of them present only once. The CDR3 is 15 amino acids. V was pared by 5 bases and J by 0 bases, with 6 bases of the junction left unmatched. Germline V gene sequence: CDR1 PRHDT, CDR2 FYEKMQ (reference sequence).

The V gene is TRBV13, the J gene TRBJ1-1; 7 bases fit TRBD1. The TCR sequence derives from a boy between 5 and 17 years old in good health and CMV-seronegative. The specimen was PBMCs. CDR3 bases: TGTGCCAGCAGCCCGATCGACAGGGTGAACACTGAAGCTTTCTTT. Encoded protein: CASSPIDRVNTEAFF.